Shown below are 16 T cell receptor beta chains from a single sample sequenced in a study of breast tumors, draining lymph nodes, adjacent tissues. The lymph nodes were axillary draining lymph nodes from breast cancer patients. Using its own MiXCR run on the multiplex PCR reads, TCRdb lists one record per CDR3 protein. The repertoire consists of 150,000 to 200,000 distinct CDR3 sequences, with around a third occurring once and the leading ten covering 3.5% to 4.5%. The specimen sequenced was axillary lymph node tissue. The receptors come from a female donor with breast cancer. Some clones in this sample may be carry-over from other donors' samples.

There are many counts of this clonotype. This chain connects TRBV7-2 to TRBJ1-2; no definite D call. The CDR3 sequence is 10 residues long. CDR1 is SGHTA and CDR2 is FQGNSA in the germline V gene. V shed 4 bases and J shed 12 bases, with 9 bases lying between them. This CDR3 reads CASSSRRDTF. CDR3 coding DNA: TGTGCCAGCAGCTCCCGACGAGACACCTTC. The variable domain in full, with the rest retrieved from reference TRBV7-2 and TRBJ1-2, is GAGVSQSPSNKVTEKGKDVELRCDPISGHTALYWYRQSLGQGLEFLIYFQGNSAPDKSGLPSDRFSAERTGGSVSTLTIQRTQQEDSAVYLCASSSRRDTFGSGTRLTVV.

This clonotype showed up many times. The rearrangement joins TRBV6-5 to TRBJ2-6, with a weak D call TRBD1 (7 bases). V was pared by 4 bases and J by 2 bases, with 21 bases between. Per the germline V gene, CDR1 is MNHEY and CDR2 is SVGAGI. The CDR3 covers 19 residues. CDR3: CASSSLKTGRIAGANVLTF. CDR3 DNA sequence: TGTGCCAGCAGTTCGCTGAAGACAGGGAGGATAGCTGGGGCCAACGTCCTGACTTTC.

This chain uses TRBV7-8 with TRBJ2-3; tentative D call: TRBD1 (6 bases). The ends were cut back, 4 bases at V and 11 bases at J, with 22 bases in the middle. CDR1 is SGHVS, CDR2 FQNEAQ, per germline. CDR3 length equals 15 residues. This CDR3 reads CASSWTASSYNEQYF. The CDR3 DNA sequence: TGTGCCAGCAGCTGGACAGCGAGCTCCTACAATGAGCAGTATTTT.

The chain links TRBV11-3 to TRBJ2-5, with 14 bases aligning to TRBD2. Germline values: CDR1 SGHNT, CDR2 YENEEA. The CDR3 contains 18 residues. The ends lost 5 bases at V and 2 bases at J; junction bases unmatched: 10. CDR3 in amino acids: CASSLRLAGGRGQETQYF. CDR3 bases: TGTGCCAGCAGCCTCAGACTAGCGGGGGGGAGGGGGCAAGAGACCCAGTACTTC.

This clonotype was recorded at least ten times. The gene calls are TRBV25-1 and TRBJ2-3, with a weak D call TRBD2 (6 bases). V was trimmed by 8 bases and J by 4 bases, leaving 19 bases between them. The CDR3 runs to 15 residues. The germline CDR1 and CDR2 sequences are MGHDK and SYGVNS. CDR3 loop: CASSGEGTSPDTQYF. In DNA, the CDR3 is TGTGCCAGCTCCGGAGAGGGGACTTCCCCAGATACGCAGTATTTT.

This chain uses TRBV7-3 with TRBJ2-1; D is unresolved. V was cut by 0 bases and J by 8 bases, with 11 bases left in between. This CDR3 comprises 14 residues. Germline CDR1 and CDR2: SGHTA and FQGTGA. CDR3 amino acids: CASSLTGRSYEQFF. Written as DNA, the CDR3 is TGTGCCAGCAGCTTAACTGGTAGATCTTATGAGCAGTTCTTC.

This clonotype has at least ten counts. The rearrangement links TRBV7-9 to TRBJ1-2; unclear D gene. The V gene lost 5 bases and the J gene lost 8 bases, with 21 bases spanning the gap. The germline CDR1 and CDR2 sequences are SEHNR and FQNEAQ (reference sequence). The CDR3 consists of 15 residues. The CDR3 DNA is TGTGCCAGCAGCCGGACGGGAAAAATAACTGGCGGCTACACCTTC. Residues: CASSRTGKITGGYTF.

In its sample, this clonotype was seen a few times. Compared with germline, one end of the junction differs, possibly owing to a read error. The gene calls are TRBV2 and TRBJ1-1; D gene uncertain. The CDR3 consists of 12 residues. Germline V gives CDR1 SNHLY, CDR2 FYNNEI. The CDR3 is CASSEFTTEAFF. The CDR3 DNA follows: TGCGCCAGCAGTGAATTTACCACTGAAGCTTTCTTT.

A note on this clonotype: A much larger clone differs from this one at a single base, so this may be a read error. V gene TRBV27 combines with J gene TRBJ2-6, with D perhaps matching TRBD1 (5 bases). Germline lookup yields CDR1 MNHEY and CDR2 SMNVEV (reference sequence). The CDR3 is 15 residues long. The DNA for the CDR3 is TGTGCCATCAGTGGGGCAGAAACTGGGGCCAACGTCCTGACTTTC. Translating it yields CAISGAETGANVLTF.

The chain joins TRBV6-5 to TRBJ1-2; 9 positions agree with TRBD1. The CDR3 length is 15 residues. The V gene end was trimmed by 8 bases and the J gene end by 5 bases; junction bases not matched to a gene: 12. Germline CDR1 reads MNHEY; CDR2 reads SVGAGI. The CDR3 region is CASGHSIGTGYGYTF. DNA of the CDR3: TGTGCCAGCGGTCACTCCATAGGGACAGGGTATGGCTACACCTTC.

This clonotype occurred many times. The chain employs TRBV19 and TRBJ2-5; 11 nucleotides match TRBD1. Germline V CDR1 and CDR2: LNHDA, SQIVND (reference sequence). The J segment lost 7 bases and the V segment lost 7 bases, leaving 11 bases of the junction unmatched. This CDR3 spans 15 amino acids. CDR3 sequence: CASTARPGTGGTQYF. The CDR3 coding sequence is TGTGCCAGTACGGCCCGGCCCGGGACAGGGGGGACCCAGTACTTC. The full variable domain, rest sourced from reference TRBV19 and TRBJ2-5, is DGGITQSPKYLFRKEGQNVTLSCEQNLNHDAMYWYRQDPGQGLRLIYYSQIVNDFQKGDIAEGYSVSREKKESFPLTVTSAQKNPTAFYLCASTARPGTGGTQYFGPGTRLLVL.

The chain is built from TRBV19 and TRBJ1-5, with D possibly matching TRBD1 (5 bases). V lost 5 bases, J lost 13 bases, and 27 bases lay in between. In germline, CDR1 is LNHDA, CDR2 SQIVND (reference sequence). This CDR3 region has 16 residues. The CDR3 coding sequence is TGTGCCAGTAGTCGGCAGGGATCCCTGGGAATTAGCGATCAGCATTTT. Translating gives CASSRQGSLGISDQHF.

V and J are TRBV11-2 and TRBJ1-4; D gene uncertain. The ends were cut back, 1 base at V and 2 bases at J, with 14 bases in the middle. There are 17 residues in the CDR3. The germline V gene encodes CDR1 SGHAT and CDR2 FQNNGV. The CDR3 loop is CASSLGLAVGTNEKLFF. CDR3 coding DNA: TGTGCCAGCAGCTTAGGACTAGCAGTCGGGACTAATGAAAAACTGTTTTTT.

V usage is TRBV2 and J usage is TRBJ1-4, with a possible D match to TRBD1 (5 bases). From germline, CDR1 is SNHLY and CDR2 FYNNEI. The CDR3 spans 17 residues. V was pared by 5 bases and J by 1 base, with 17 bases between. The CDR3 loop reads CASSRAGTGGTNEKLFF. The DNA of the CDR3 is TGTGCCAGCAGTCGCGCCGGGACGGGCGGAACTAATGAAAAACTGTTTTTT.

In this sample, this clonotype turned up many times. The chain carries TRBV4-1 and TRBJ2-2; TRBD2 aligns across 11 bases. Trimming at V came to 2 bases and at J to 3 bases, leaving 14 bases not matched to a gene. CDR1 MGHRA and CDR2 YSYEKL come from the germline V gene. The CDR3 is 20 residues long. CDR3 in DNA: TGCGCCAGCAGCCAACGACTGCCGGCTAGCGGGAGGACCTACACCGGGGAGCTGTTTTTT. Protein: CASSQRLPASGRTYTGELFF.

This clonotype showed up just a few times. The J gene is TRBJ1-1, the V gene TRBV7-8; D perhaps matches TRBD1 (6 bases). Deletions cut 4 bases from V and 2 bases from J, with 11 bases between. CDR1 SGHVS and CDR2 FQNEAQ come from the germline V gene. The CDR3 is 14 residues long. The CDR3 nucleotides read TGTGCCAGCAGCTGGACAGTAAGTAACACTGAAGCTTTCTTT. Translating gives CASSWTVSNTEAFF.